This record covers a single TCR beta chain. Antigen specificity is unknown. The CDR3 runs to 12 residues. V was shortened by 3 bases and J by 4 bases, with 6 bases between the two germline ends. The data are from a study of identical twins. Template switching added a universal primer binding site, and final cDNA carried unique molecular identifiers. TCRdb fed the 5' RACE reads into MiXCR, producing one record per CDR3 protein. Among about 470,000 distinct CDR3 sequences listed, 24% were seen once. Findings and limits, study-wide: Low generation probability was overrepresented in out-of-frame alpha sequences shared by twins.

In addition, the sample was reused for a study of T cells expressing NK-cell markers. This second report adds: It was from sorted CD3+CD56+NKG2C+, CD3+CD56+NKG2C- and CD3+CD56-NKG2C+ T cells that TCR beta repertoires came. A range of about 1.0-8% of CD8+ T cells consisted of dominant NKG2C+ clonotypes in roughly 6 donors.

The clonotype originates from a woman in her late teens or twenties in good health. The material sequenced was CD4+ T cells sorted from blood. The rearrangement joins TRBV12-3 or TRBV12-4 to TRBJ2-5; D remains ambiguous. DNA of the CDR3: TGTGCCAGCAGTTTTCATACAGAGACCCAGTACTTC. Translating it yields CASSFHTETQYF.